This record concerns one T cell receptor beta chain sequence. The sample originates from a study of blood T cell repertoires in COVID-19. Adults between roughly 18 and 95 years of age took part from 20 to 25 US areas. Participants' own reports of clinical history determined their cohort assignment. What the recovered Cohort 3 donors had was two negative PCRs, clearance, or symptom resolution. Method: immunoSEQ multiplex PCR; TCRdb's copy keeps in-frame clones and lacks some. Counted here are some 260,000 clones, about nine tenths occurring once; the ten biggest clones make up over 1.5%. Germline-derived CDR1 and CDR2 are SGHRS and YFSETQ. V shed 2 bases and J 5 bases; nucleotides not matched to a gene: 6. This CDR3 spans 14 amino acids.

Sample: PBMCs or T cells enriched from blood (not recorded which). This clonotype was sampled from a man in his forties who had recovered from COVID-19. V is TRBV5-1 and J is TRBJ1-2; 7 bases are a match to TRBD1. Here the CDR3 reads CASSFDRVEYGYTF. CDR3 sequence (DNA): TGCGCCAGCAGCTTTGACAGGGTGGAATATGGCTACACCTTC.